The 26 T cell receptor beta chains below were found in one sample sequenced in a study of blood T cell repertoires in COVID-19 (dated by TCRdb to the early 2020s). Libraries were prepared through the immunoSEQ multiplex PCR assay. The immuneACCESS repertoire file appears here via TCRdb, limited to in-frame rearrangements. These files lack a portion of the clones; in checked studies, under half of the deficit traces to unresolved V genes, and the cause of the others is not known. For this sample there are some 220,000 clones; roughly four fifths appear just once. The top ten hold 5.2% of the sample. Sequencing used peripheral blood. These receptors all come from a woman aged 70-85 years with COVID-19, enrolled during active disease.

In DNA, the CDR3 is TGTGCCAGCAGGATATCCGGGACAGGTTATGGCTACACCTTC. It is translated as CASRISGTGYGYTF. J is TRBJ1-2 and V is TRBV28; 8 bases match TRBD1. The V gene end was trimmed by 6 bases and the J gene end by 5 bases; junction bases not matched to a gene: 8. Germline V gene data show CDR1 as MDHEN and CDR2 as SYDVKM. The CDR3 loop spans 14 amino acids.

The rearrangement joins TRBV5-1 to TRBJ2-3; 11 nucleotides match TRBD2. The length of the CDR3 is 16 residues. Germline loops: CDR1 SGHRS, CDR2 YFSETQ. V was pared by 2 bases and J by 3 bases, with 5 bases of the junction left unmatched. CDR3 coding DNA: TGCGCCAGCAGCTTTGAACGGACTAGCGGGACAGATACGCAGTATTTT. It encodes CASSFERTSGTDTQYF.

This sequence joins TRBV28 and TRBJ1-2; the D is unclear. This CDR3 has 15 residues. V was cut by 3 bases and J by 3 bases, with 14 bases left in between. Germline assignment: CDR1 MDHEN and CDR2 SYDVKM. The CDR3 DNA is TGTGCCAGCAGTTTTGGCGGGCGGGGTGACTATGGCTACACCTTC. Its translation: CASSFGGRGDYGYTF.

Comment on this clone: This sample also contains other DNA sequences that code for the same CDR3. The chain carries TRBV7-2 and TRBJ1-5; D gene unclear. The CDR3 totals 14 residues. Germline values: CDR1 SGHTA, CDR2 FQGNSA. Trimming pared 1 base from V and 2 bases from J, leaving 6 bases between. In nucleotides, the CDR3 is TGTGCCAGCAGCTTAGACCGGGGCAATCAGCCCCAGCATTTT. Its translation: CASSLDRGNQPQHF.

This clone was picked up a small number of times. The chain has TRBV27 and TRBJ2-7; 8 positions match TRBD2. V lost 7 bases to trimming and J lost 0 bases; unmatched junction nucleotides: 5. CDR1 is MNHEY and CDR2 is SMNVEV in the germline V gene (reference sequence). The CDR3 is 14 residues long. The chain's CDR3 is CASTLTSVSYEQYF. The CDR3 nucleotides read TGTGCCAGCACCTTGACTAGCGTCTCCTACGAGCAGTACTTC.

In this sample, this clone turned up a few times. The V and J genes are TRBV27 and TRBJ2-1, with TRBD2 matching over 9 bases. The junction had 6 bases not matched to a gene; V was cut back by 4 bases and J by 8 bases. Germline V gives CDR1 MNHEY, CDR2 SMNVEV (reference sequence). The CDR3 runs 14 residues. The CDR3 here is CASSYGTSFYEQFF. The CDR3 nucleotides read TGTGCCAGCAGTTATGGGACTAGCTTCTATGAGCAGTTCTTC.

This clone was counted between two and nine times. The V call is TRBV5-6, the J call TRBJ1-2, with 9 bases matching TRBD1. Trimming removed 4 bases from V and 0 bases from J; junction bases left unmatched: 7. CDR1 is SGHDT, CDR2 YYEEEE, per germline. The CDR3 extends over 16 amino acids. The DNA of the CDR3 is TGTGCCAGCAGCCCGGGGACAGGGCAGGCTAACTATGGCTACACCTTC. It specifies CASSPGTGQANYGYTF.

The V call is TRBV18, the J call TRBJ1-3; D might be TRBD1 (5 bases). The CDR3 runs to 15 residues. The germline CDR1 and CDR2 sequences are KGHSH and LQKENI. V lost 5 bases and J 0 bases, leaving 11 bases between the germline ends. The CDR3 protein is CASSSGSVSGNTIYF. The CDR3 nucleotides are TGTGCCAGCTCATCAGGGTCAGTCTCTGGAAACACCATATATTTT. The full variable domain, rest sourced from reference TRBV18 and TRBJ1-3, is NAGVMQNPRHLVRRRGQEARLRCSPMKGHSHVYWYRQLPEEGLKFMVYLQKENIIDESGMPKERFSAEFPKEGPSILRIQQVVRGDSAAYFCASSSGSVSGNTIYFGEGSWLTVV.

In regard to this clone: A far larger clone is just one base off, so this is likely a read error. CDR3 sequence: CASSRTENTEAFF. In nucleotides, the CDR3 is TGTGCCAGCAGTCGGACAGAGAACACTGAAGCTTTCTTT. This chain links TRBV12-3 or TRBV12-4 with TRBJ1-1; tentative D call: TRBD1 (6 bases). Trimming left V 5 bases short and J 1 base short, with 8 bases between. The CDR3 is made up of 13 amino acids.

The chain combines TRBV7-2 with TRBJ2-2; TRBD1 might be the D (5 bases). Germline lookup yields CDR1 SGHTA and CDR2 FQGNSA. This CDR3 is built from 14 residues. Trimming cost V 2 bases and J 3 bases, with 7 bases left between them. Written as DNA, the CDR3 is TGTGCCAGCAGCTTAATCAGGGACACCGGGGAGCTGTTTTTT. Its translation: CASSLIRDTGELFF.

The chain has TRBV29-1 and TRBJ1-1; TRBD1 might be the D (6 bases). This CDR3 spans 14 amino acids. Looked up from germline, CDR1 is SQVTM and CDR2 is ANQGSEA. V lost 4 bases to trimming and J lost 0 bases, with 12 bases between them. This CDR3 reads CSVGTGIMNTEAFF. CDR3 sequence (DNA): TGCAGCGTTGGTACAGGGATCATGAACACTGAAGCTTTCTTT.

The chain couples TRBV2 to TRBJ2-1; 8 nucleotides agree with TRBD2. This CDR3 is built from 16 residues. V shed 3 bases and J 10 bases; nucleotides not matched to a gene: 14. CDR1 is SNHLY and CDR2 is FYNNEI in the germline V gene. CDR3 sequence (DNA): TGTGCCAGCAGTGAGACGCAGCGGGAGCTTCTAGGGGAGCAGTTCTTC. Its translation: CASSETQRELLGEQFF.

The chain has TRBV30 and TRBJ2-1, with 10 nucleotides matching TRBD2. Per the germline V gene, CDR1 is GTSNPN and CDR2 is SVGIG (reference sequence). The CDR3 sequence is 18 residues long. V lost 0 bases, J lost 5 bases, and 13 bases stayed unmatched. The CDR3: CAWSVRSSGRVNDNEQFF. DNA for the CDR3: TGTGCCTGGAGTGTACGGTCTAGCGGGAGAGTCAACGACAATGAGCAGTTCTTC.

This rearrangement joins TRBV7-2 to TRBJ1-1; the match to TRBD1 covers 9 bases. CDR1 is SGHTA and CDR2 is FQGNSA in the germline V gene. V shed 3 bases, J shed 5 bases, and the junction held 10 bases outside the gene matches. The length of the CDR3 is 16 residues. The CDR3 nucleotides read TGTGCCAGCAGCTTCACTAGGGCAGGACAGGGGACTGAAGCTTTCTTT. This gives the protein CASSFTRAGQGTEAFF.

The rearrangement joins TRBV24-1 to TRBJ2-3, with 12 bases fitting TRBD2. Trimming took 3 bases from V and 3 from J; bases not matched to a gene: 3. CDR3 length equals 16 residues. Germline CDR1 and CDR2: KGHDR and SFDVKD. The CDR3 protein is CATSDDTSGRTDTQYF. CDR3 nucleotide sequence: TGTGCCACCAGTGATGATACTAGCGGGAGGACAGATACGCAGTATTTT.

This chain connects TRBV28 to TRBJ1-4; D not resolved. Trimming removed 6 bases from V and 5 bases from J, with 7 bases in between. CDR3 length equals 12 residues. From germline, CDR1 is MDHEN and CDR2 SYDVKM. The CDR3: CASRYRNEKLFF. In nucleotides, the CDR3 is TGTGCCAGCAGGTACAGAAATGAAAAACTGTTTTTT.

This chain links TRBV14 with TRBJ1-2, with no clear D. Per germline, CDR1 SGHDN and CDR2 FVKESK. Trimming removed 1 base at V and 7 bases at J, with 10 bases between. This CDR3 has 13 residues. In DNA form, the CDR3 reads TGTGCCAGCAGCCAAGTCCGGGAAGGTGGCTACACCTTC. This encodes CASSQVREGGYTF.

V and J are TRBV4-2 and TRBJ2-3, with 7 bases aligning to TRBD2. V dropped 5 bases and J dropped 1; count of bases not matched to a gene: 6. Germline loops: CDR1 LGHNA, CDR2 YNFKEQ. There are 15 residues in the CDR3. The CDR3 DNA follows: TGTGCCAGCAGCGAACTCGCGGGAGGCACAGATACGCAGTATTTT. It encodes CASSELAGGTDTQYF.

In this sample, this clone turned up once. CDR3 DNA sequence: TGTGCCAGCAGTTTATCGGCGGGACAGGGCTACGAGCAGTACTTC. Translation gives CASSLSAGQGYEQYF. This rearrangement joins TRBV27 to TRBJ2-7; the match to TRBD1 covers 9 bases. Trimming took 0 bases from V and 3 from J; bases not matched to a gene: 3. Germline CDR1 is MNHEY and CDR2 is SMNVEV (reference sequence). The CDR3 has 15 residues.

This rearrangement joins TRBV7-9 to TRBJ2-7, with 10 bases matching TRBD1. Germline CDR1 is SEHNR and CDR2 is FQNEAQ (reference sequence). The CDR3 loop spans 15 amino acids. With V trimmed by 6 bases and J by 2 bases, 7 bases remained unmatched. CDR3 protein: CASSSPDRGTYEQYF. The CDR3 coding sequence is TGTGCCAGCAGTTCGCCGGACAGGGGGACCTACGAGCAGTACTTC.

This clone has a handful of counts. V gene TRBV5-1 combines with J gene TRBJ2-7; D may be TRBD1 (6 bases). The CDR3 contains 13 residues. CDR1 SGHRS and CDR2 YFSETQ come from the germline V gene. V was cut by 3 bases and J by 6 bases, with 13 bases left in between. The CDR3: CASSWGTGTEQYF. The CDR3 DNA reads TGCGCCAGCAGCTGGGGCACAGGGACCGAGCAGTACTTC.

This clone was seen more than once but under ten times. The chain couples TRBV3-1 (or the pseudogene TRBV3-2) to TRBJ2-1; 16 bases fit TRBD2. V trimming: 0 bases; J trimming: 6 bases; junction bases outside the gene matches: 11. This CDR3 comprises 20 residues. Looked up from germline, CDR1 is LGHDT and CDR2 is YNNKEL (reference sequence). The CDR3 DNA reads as TGTGCCAGCAGCCAAGATGAAGTGGGACTAGCGGGAGGGATGGGCAATGAGCAGTTCTTC. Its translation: CASSQDEVGLAGGMGNEQFF.

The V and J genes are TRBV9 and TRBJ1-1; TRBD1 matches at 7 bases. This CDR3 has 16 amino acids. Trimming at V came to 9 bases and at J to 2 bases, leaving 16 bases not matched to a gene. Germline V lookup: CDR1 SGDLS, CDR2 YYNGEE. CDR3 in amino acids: CATPRAPGTDNTEAFF. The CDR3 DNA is TGTGCCACCCCTCGGGCCCCCGGGACAGATAACACTGAAGCTTTCTTT.

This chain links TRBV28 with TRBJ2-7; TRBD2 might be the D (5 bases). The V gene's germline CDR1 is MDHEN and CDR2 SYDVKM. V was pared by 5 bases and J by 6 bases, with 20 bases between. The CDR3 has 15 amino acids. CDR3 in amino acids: CASSTDIGVTREQYF. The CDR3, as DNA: TGTGCCAGCAGTACAGACATCGGGGTAACTCGCGAGCAGTACTTC. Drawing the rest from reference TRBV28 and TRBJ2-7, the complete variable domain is DVKVTQSSRYLVKRTGEKVFLECVQDMDHENMFWYRQDPGLGLRLIYFSYDVKMKEKGDIPEGYSVSREKKERFSLILESASTNQTSMYLCASSTDIGVTREQYFGPGTRLTVT.

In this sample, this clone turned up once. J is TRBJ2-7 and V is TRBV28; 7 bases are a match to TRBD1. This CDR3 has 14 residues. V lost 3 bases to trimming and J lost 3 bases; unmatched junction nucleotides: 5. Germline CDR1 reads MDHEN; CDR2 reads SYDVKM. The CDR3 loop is CASSFPGGNYEQYF. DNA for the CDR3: TGTGCCAGCAGTTTTCCAGGGGGAAACTACGAGCAGTACTTC.

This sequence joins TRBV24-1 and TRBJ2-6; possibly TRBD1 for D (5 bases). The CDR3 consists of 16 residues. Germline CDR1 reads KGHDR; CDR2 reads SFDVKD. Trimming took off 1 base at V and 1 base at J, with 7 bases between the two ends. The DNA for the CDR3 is TGTGCCACCAGTGATTTCTCAGGGTCTGGGGCCAACGTCCTGACTTTC. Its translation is CATSDFSGSGANVLTF.